These 18 T cell receptor beta chains share one sample of origin, sequenced in a study of long-term antiretroviral therapy in people with HIV. The libraries were made with immunoSEQ v3.0 at survey level. Produced via immunoSEQ multiplex PCR; TCRdb's table is partial and in-frame only. The sample holds fewer than 25,000 clones, 84% seen once. The sequences come from unsorted PBMCs, collected 0.1 years before starting antiretroviral therapy. These receptors came from a man younger than 35 with HIV.

This clone appeared a single time. A read error may account for a junction end that differs from germline. V is TRBV6-1 and J is TRBJ2-3, with 7 bases lining up with TRBD1. CDR1 MNHNS and CDR2 SASEGT come from the germline V gene. The CDR3 runs 16 residues. This chain's CDR3 is CASSEGLQGWTDTQYF. The DNA for the CDR3 is TGTGCCAGCAGCGAAGGATTACAGGGGTGGACAGATACGCAGTATTTT.

This sequence joins TRBV18 and TRBJ2-1, with D unresolved. The germline V gene encodes CDR1 KGHSH and CDR2 LQKENI. Trimming shortened V by 6 bases and J by 0 bases, and 12 bases separated the two germline ends. This CDR3 has 15 residues. CDR3 in amino acids: CASSPAPSSYNEQFF. The CDR3 DNA follows: TGTGCCAGCTCTCCGGCCCCGAGCTCCTACAATGAGCAGTTCTTC.

V gene TRBV7-2 combines with J gene TRBJ1-5; D perhaps matches TRBD1 (5 bases). Trimming cost V 1 base and J 3 bases, with 10 bases left between them. Germline V CDR1 and CDR2: SGHTA, FQGNSA. The CDR3 loop spans 15 amino acids. CDR3 in amino acids: CASSLVSGNNQPQHF. The CDR3 DNA reads TGTGCCAGCAGCTTAGTCTCAGGGAACAATCAGCCCCAGCATTTT.

The chain links TRBV30 to TRBJ1-4; no definite D call. V was clipped by 0 bases and J by 8 bases, with 7 bases between them. This CDR3 spans 12 amino acids. CDR1 is GTSNPN and CDR2 is SVGIG in the germline V gene (reference sequence). DNA of the CDR3: TGTGCCTGGAGTGTCAGAGAAGAAAAACTGTTTTTT. Encoded protein: CAWSVREEKLFF.

J is TRBJ1-3 and V is TRBV28; TRBD1 agrees at 10 bases. This CDR3 has 17 residues. Unmatched junction bases numbered 6, after V lost 3 bases and J lost 1 base. Germline V gives CDR1 MDHEN, CDR2 SYDVKM. The CDR3 DNA is TGTGCCAGCAGTTTCCTAGGGACAGGGGATTCTGGAAACACCATATATTTT. It is translated as CASSFLGTGDSGNTIYF.

This chain joins TRBV6-7 and TRBJ2-1; 11 bases line up with TRBD2. TRBV6-7 is marked as an open reading frame, function uncertain. This CDR3 has 16 amino acids. The V segment lost 2 bases and the J segment 4 bases; nucleotides outside the gene matches: 4. The chain's CDR3 is CASSYGTSGDYNEQFF. The CDR3 region has the DNA TGTGCCAGCAGTTACGGGACTAGCGGAGATTACAATGAGCAGTTCTTC.

J is TRBJ1-1 and V is TRBV10-3, with D uncertain. The CDR3 is 14 amino acids. In germline, CDR1 is ENHRY, CDR2 SYGVKD. V was pared by 1 base and J by 4 bases, with 10 bases between. The CDR3 spells CAISELAGSTEAFF. The CDR3 DNA sequence: TGTGCCATCAGTGAGTTAGCGGGGAGCACTGAAGCTTTCTTT.

The chain combines TRBV9 with TRBJ2-5, with a possible D match to TRBD2 (5 bases). V was shortened by 4 bases and J by 5 bases, with 15 bases between the two germline ends. This CDR3 contains 14 residues. The germline V gene has CDR1 SGDLS and CDR2 YYNGEE. DNA for the CDR3: TGTGCCAGCAGCCCAGGCCGGGGTTGGGAGACCCAGTACTTC. It codes for CASSPGRGWETQYF. The full variable domain, with the rest looked up from reference TRBV9 and TRBJ2-5, is DSGVTQTPKHLITATGQRVTLRCSPRSGDLSVYWYQQSLDQGLQFLIQYYNGEERAKGNILERFSAQQFPDLHSELNLSSLELGDSALYFCASSPGRGWETQYFGPGTRLLVL.

This clone was picked up a small number of times. V gene TRBV27 combines with J gene TRBJ2-2, with unresolved D. V dropped 6 bases and J dropped 3 bases, with 8 bases sitting between them. Germline lookup yields CDR1 MNHEY and CDR2 SMNVEV (reference sequence). The CDR3 is 13 residues long. The CDR3 region has the DNA TGTGCCAGCAGATATCTGGACACCGGGGAGCTGTTTTTT. Its translation is CASRYLDTGELFF.

This sequence joins TRBV5-4 and TRBJ1-2; the D is unclear. There are 15 residues in the CDR3. V gave up 2 bases and J gave up 4 bases, with 15 bases separating them. Germline-derived CDR1 and CDR2 are SGHNT and YYREEE (reference sequence). The CDR3 protein is CASSFPGGGFYGYTF. The CDR3 DNA sequence: TGTGCCAGCAGCTTTCCGGGTGGCGGGTTCTATGGCTACACCTTC. Using reference TRBV5-4 and TRBJ1-2 for the parts outside the CDR3, the full variable domain is ETGVTQSPTHLIKTRGQQVTLRCSSQSGHNTVSWYQQALGQGPQFIFQYYREEENGRGNFPPRFSGLQFPNYSSELNVNALELDDSALYLCASSFPGGGFYGYTFGSGTRLTVV.

The CDR3 coding sequence is TGTGCCAGCAGCCCCGGACCAGGGACCGATTACGGAAACACCATATATTTT. As protein: CASSPGPGTDYGNTIYF. The rearrangement links TRBV7-2 to TRBJ1-3, with D perhaps TRBD1 (5 bases). Germline CDR1 is SGHTA and CDR2 is FQGNSA. V lost 5 bases to trimming and J lost 4 bases, with 21 bases between them. This CDR3 is built from 17 residues.

This clone was counted a single time. The V call is TRBV7-2, the J call TRBJ2-4; 10 bases match TRBD1. V shed 5 bases, J shed 8 bases, and the junction held 6 bases outside the gene matches. Germline lookup yields CDR1 SGHTA and CDR2 FQGNSA. CDR3 length equals 14 residues. This chain's CDR3 is CASSGRDRGDIQYF. The CDR3 DNA reads TGTGCCAGCAGCGGACGGGACAGGGGAGACATTCAGTACTTC.

The chain employs TRBV19 and TRBJ1-4, with 11 bases fitting TRBD1. From germline, CDR1 is LNHDA and CDR2 SQIVND (reference sequence). Trimming at V came to 5 bases and at J to 5 bases, leaving 4 bases not matched to a gene. CDR3 size: 15 residues. The DNA for the CDR3 is TGTGCCAGTAGTCCTGGACAGGGGGCGAATGAAAAACTGTTTTTT. Translated, it gives CASSPGQGANEKLFF.

V and J are TRBV13 and TRBJ2-3; 10 bases are shared with TRBD2. The germline gives CDR1 PRHDT, CDR2 FYEKMQ (reference sequence). The CDR3 covers 17 residues. The V segment lost 3 bases and the J segment 0 bases; nucleotides outside the gene matches: 6. CDR3 loop: CASSFPSGGPSTDTQYF. The CDR3 nucleotides are TGTGCCAGCAGCTTTCCTAGCGGGGGCCCGAGCACAGATACGCAGTATTTT.

Here the CDR3 reads CASSQGPTSGRRDEQFF. The CDR3, as DNA: TGCGCCAGCAGCCAAGGCCCGACTAGCGGGAGGCGAGATGAGCAGTTCTTC. V and J are TRBV4-1 and TRBJ2-1, with 13 bases matching TRBD2. The CDR3 extends over 17 amino acids. Germline V lookup: CDR1 MGHRA, CDR2 YSYEKL. Trimming cost V 1 base and J 8 bases; bases outside gene matches: 8.

The chain links TRBV19 to TRBJ1-5; 7 nucleotides match TRBD1. The germline gives CDR1 LNHDA, CDR2 SQIVND (reference sequence). V lost 5 bases, J lost 3 bases, and 10 bases stayed unmatched. The CDR3 extends over 16 amino acids. CDR3 in amino acids: CASSSPGQISNQPQHF. The CDR3 nucleotides are TGTGCCAGTAGTTCCCCGGGACAGATCTCCAATCAGCCCCAGCATTTT. The full variable domain, in which reference TRBV19 and TRBJ1-5 provide the parts outside the CDR3, is DGGITQSPKYLFRKEGQNVTLSCEQNLNHDAMYWYRQDPGQGLRLIYYSQIVNDFQKGDIAEGYSVSREKKESFPLTVTSAQKNPTAFYLCASSSPGQISNQPQHFGDGTRLSIL.

The chain employs TRBV19 and TRBJ1-1, with 8 positions matching TRBD1. Trimming took 7 bases from V and 6 from J; bases not matched to a gene: 10. In germline, CDR1 is LNHDA, CDR2 SQIVND (reference sequence). The CDR3 spans 14 residues. This chain's CDR3 is CASNTDREVPEAFF. CDR3 sequence (DNA): TGTGCCAGTAACACGGACAGGGAGGTGCCTGAAGCTTTCTTT.

The chain recombines TRBV7-8 with TRBJ2-2; a weak D match, TRBD2 (5 bases). The length of the CDR3 is 12 residues. Deletions cut 7 bases from V and 6 bases from J, with 9 bases between. Germline CDR1 and CDR2: SGHVS and FQNEAQ. Here the CDR3 reads CASTRGPGELFF. CDR3 in DNA: TGTGCCAGCACCCGGGGTCCCGGGGAGCTGTTTTTT.